The next 16 T cell receptor beta chains were all read from a single sample in a study of human T cells and chemical hapten exposure. TCRdb fed the RACE reads into MiXCR, producing one record per CDR3 protein. The sample has more than 55,000 distinct CDR3 sequences, roughly 10% seen once. As for time point: pre-sensitization, week 0. Treatment denoted: therapeutic diphenylcyclopropenone sensitization with weekly scalp DPC. The sample here was whole blood, taken in connection with sensitization to the hapten diphenylcyclopropenone (DPC). The receptor set was obtained from a man aged 40-49 years with alopecia areata. Some clones in this sample may be carry-over from other donors' samples.

This chain links TRBV21-1 with TRBJ2-7; the DNA was not compared with TRBD1, the D call given in the table. TRBV21-1 is a documented pseudogene. This CDR3 is 15 amino acids long. In nucleotides, the CDR3 is TGTGCCAGCAGCAAACCGGGACACCCGTCCTACGAGCAGTACTTC. It translates to CASSKPGHPSYEQYF.

This clonotype has at least ten counts. The V call is TRBV3-1, the J call TRBJ2-1; no definite D call. This CDR3 is 13 amino acids long. V lost 3 bases to trimming and J lost 7 bases, with 10 bases between them. Germline CDR1 LGHDT, CDR2 YNNKEL (reference sequence). CDR3 amino acids: CASSQYDSNEQFF. CDR3 bases: TGTGCCAGCAGCCAGTACGACTCGAATGAGCAGTTCTTC.

This clonotype counts as medium-sized. V is TRBV20-1 and J is TRBJ1-2; the D is unclear. Germline V gene sequence: CDR1 DFQATT, CDR2 SNEGSKA (reference sequence). V was pared by 2 bases and J by 1 base, with 2 bases between. CDR3 size: 11 residues. CDR3 protein: CSARSNYGYTF. The CDR3 DNA follows: TGCAGTGCTAGAAGTAACTATGGCTACACCTTC.

This clonotype was detected ten times or more. The CDR3 protein is CASSPGPLSEQFF. The CDR3 DNA reads as TGTGCCAGCAGCCCCGGCCCTTTAAGTGAGCAGTTCTTC. The rearrangement uses TRBV7-9 and TRBJ2-1; D uncertain. Trimming shortened V by 5 bases and J by 9 bases, and 14 bases separated the two germline ends. Germline CDR1 is SEHNR and CDR2 is FQNEAQ (reference sequence). This CDR3 is 13 amino acids long.

This clonotype showed up just a few times. The chain has TRBV29-1 and TRBJ2-3, with a possible D match to TRBD1 (6 bases). The CDR3 contains 12 residues. The germline V gene encodes CDR1 SQVTM and CDR2 ANQGSEA. V was clipped by 6 bases and J by 3 bases, with 10 bases between them. CDR3 nucleotide sequence: TGCAGCGTCCTCACAGGGACAGATACGCAGTATTTT. It yields the protein CSVLTGTDTQYF.

Only a few counts were recorded for this clonotype. The gene calls are TRBV21-1 and TRBJ2-1; TRBD2, the table's D call, lacks a check against the DNA. TRBV21-1 is described as a pseudogene. The CDR3 runs to 11 residues. The CDR3 nucleotides are TGTGCCAGCAGTTTAGCGGATGAGCAGTTCTTC. Translated: CASSLADEQFF.

Only a few counts were recorded for this clonotype. CDR3: CASLKEGSSGNTIYF. CDR3 sequence (DNA): TGTGCCAGCCTAAAGGAAGGAAGCTCTGGAAACACCATATATTTT. The gene calls are TRBV6-4 and TRBJ1-3; no firm D call. V was cut by 8 bases and J by 0 bases, with 14 bases left in between. The CDR3 is made up of 15 amino acids. CDR1 and CDR2 from the germline V gene are MRHNA and SNTAGT.

This clonotype was picked up a small number of times. The germline gene is not matched at one end of the junction; a read error may be the cause. The chain is built from TRBV7-9 and TRBJ2-3; possibly TRBD2 for D (6 bases). The CDR3 is made up of 15 amino acids. The germline V gene has CDR1 SEHNR and CDR2 FQNEAQ (reference sequence). The CDR3 here is CASSLAGTSTDTQYF. The CDR3 nucleotides read TGTGCCAGCAGCCTAGCCGGGACTAGCACAGATACGCAGTATTTT.

This clonotype appeared many times. The chain recombines TRBV6-5 with TRBJ1-5; D may be TRBD1 (6 bases). Germline lookup yields CDR1 MNHEY and CDR2 SVGAGI. Trimming removed 6 bases at V and 1 base at J, with 22 bases between. This CDR3 comprises 18 residues. CDR3 in DNA: TGTGCCAGCAGCCCCAACATATACCACAGGGAAAGCAATCAGCCCCAGCATTTT. Its protein product is CASSPNIYHRESNQPQHF.

This clonotype was picked up many times. This sequence joins TRBV24-1 and TRBJ2-6; 9 nucleotides match TRBD1. After removal of 4 bases from V and 2 bases from J, the junction contained 5 bases not matched to a gene. Germline values: CDR1 KGHDR, CDR2 SFDVKD. The CDR3 is 17 residues long. In DNA, the CDR3 is TGTGCCACCAGTGAGGGACAGGGCACCCCTGGGGCCAACGTCCTGACTTTC. As protein: CATSEGQGTPGANVLTF.

This clonotype was counted between two and nine times. This chain links TRBV4-1 with TRBJ1-3; no definite D call. The CDR3 length is 13 residues. Germline V gene lookup returns CDR1 MGHRA and CDR2 YSYEKL. The V and J ends lost 3 bases and 6 bases respectively, with 9 bases between them. The CDR3 DNA is TGCGCCAGCAGCCATCTTGCAGAAAACACCATATATTTT. Translation gives CASSHLAENTIYF.

This clonotype showed up many times. The chain has TRBV3-1 and TRBJ2-1, with a tentative D call TRBD1 (6 bases). The CDR3 extends over 15 amino acids. The V gene lost 8 bases and the J gene lost 1 base, with 15 bases spanning the gap. CDR1 and CDR2 (germline): LGHDT, YNNKEL (reference sequence). Here the CDR3 DNA reads TGTGCCAGCGCTAAAACAGGGCCGTCCTACAATGAGCAGTTCTTC. It codes for CASAKTGPSYNEQFF.

At least ten counts were recorded for this clonotype. The gene calls are TRBV20-1 and TRBJ1-2; D not certain. The CDR3 consists of 13 residues. Germline values: CDR1 DFQATT, CDR2 SNEGSKA (reference sequence). The V end lost 6 bases, the J end lost 2 bases, and 13 bases lay between the germline ends. As DNA, the CDR3 is TGCAGTGCCTTGATTACACTGAACTATGGCTACACCTTC. Amino acid sequence: CSALITLNYGYTF.

This chain joins TRBV5-1 and TRBJ2-7, with D hard to call. In germline, CDR1 is SGHRS, CDR2 YFSETQ. The CDR3 is 12 amino acids. V was cut by 3 bases and J by 7 bases, with 11 bases left in between. The CDR3 nucleotides are TGCGCCAGCAGCTCTTCGACCCTGGAGCAGTACTTC. Translated, it gives CASSSSTLEQYF. Filled out from reference TRBV5-1 and TRBJ2-7, the complete variable domain reads KAGVTQTPRYLIKTRGQQVTLSCSPISGHRSVSWYQQTPGQGLQFLFEYFSETQRNKGNFPGRFSGRQFSNSRSEMNVSTLELGDSALYLCASSSSTLEQYFGPGTRLTVT.

The V and J genes are TRBV20-1 and TRBJ2-5; a weak D match, TRBD2 (5 bases). V lost 3 bases and J 7 bases, leaving 15 bases between the germline ends. Germline-derived CDR1 and CDR2 are DFQATT and SNEGSKA (reference sequence). The CDR3 consists of 13 residues. The CDR3 DNA is TGCAGTGCTAGGACTTGGAGCGCGGGGACCCAGTACTTC. Translated, it gives CSARTWSAGTQYF.

This chain connects TRBV28 to TRBJ2-2; D is unclear. Trimming pared 3 bases from V and 4 bases from J, leaving 9 bases between. The CDR3 is 14 amino acids. Germline CDR1 is MDHEN and CDR2 is SYDVKM. CDR3 amino acids: CASSLGRFTGELFF. CDR3 sequence (DNA): TGTGCCAGCAGTTTGGGAAGGTTCACCGGGGAGCTGTTTTTT.